A selection of T cell receptor beta chains follows, all from one sample in a study of control samples from healthy donors and cancer patients. Using immunoSEQ multiplex PCR, the repertoire was profiled, and TCRdb retains in-frame clones only, with some absent. The profile shows about 150,000 clones, over 90% of them singletons. Sequenced input: blood. These receptors were taken from a man aged 50 to 60 in good health. Each CDR3 is given with its conserved first and last residue. A D gene is named only where the DNA matches it firmly. Clone size, where shown, is once, few, many, or a class for clones that have expanded.

few | TRBJ2-1 | - | TRBV19 | CASSIPAGSYNEQFF | TGTGCCAGTAGTATCCCCGCGGGGTCCTACAATGAGCAGTTCTTC
- | TRBJ2-5 | - | TRBV28 | CASGAGKETQYF | TGTGCCAGCGGGGCAGGGAAAGAGACCCAGTACTTC
once | TRBJ2-1 | - | TRBV7-9 | CASSPGLDSYNEQFF | TGTGCCAGCAGCCCCGGACTTGACTCCTACAATGAGCAGTTCTTC
once | TRBJ2-7 | - | TRBV3-1/TRBV3-2 | CASSHDRLPYEQYF | TGTGCCAGCAGCCACGACAGGCTCCCTTACGAGCAGTACTTC
once | TRBJ2-2 | - | TRBV9 | CASSVRNTGELFF | TGTGCCAGCAGCGTCAGGAACACCGGGGAGCTGTTTTTT
- | TRBJ1-3 | - | TRBV18 | CASSPPSLGAGNTIYF | TGTGCCAGCTCACCACCTTCCTTAGGGGCTGGAAACACCATATATTTT
- | TRBJ2-5 | - | TRBV18 | CASSPGTQETQYF | TGTGCCAGCTCACCGGGGACACAAGAGACCCAGTACTTC
- | TRBJ2-5 | - | TRBV12-5 | CASGLAGGTQYF | TGTGCTAGTGGTTTGGCCGGGGGTACCCAGTACTTC
- | TRBJ2-1 | TRBD1 | TRBV11-3 | CASSDRGLGEQFF | TGTGCCAGCAGCGACAGGGGGCTGGGTGAGCAGTTCTTC
- | TRBJ1-1 | - | TRBV6-5 | CASSYSQGQTYTEAFF | TGTGCCAGCAGTTACTCCCAGGGGCAGACCTACACTGAAGCTTTCTTT
- | TRBJ2-2 | - | TRBV6-4 | CASSDLPNTGELFF | TGTGCCAGCAGTGACTTGCCGAACACCGGGGAGCTGTTTTTT
- | TRBJ2-5 | - | TRBV5-1 | CASSLDWLGTQYF | TGCGCCAGCAGCTTGGACTGGTTGGGGACCCAGTACTTC
- | TRBJ2-2 | - | TRBV24-1 | CATSIRTGELFF | TGTGCCACCAGTATTCGGACCGGGGAGCTGTTTTTT
- | TRBJ1-2 | - | TRBV2 | CASIPLQIYGYTF | TGTGCCAGCATACCTCTCCAAATCTATGGCTACACCTTC
- | TRBJ1-2 | - | TRBV6-5 | CASSYSGGNYGYTF | TGTGCCAGCAGTTACTCAGGAGGGAACTATGGCTACACCTTC
- | TRBJ2-3 | - | TRBV21-1 | CASSKVPGWADTQYF | TGTGCCAGCAGCAAAGTTCCGGGATGGGCAGATACGCAGTATTTT
- | TRBJ1-2 | - | TRBV28 | CASRRTETGYTF | TGTGCCAGCCGCAGGACAGAGACTGGCTACACCTTC
few | TRBJ2-1 | - | TRBV11-3 | CASSPGPDEQFF | TGTGCCAGCAGCCCGGGGCCGGATGAGCAGTTCTTC
- | TRBJ2-1 | - | TRBV5-4 | CASSLAGIRGNEQFF | TGTGCCAGCAGCTTGGCGGGGATACGGGGCAATGAGCAGTTCTTC
- | TRBJ1-5 | - | TRBV19 | CASSIGGQGINQPQHF | TGTGCCAGTAGTATAGGGGGGCAGGGGATAAATCAGCCCCAGCATTTT
- | TRBJ1-2 | - | TRBV3-1/TRBV3-2 | CASSHAADGRYGYTF | TGTGCCAGCAGCCATGCCGCGGACGGAAGGTATGGCTACACCTTC
- | TRBJ2-3 | TRBD2 | TRBV7-3 | CASSLLGLADTDTQYF | TGTGCCAGCAGCTTATTGGGACTAGCGGACACAGATACGCAGTATTTT
once | TRBJ1-4 | TRBD1 | TRBV27 | CASSAPGQFEKLFF | TGTGCCAGCTCGGCCCCGGGACAGTTTGAAAAACTGTTTTTT
- | TRBJ1-4 | - | TRBV6-5 | CASSTGTLGGGKLFF | TGTGCCAGCAGTACTGGGACACTGGGAGGTGGAAAACTGTTTTTT
- | TRBJ2-7 | TRBD2 | TRBV18 | CASSLGRALEQYF | TGTGCCAGCTCACTCGGGAGGGCCTTGGAGCAGTACTTC
- | TRBJ2-3 | TRBD2 | TRBV5-4 | CASSLQAGADTDTQYF | TGTGCCAGCAGCTTACAAGCGGGAGCCGACACAGATACGCAGTATTTT
few | TRBJ1-1 | TRBD1 | TRBV19 | CASTVLGTANTEAFF | TGTGCCAGTACCGTTTTAGGGACAGCGAACACTGAAGCTTTCTTT
- | TRBJ1-4 | - | TRBV11-2 | CASSLTGIGEKLFF | TGTGCCAGCAGCTTAACGGGGATCGGTGAAAAACTGTTTTTT
once | TRBJ2-5 | TRBD1 | TRBV7-2 | CASSRGQGAVKETQYF | TGTGCCAGCAGCCGGGGACAGGGGGCCGTTAAAGAGACCCAGTACTTC
- | TRBJ1-6 | - | TRBV18 | CASSRQQGIGGSPLHF | TGTGCCAGCTCACGACAACAGGGAATCGGGGGTTCACCCCTCCACTTT
few | TRBJ2-3 | - | TRBV5-1 | CASSLVPGTGDTQYF | TGCGCCAGCAGCTTGGTCCCAGGGACTGGAGATACGCAGTATTTT
- | TRBJ2-2 | TRBD1 | TRBV9 | CASSLGQGVSGELFF | TGTGCCAGCAGCCTCGGACAGGGGGTATCCGGGGAGCTGTTTTTT
- | TRBJ2-7 | - | TRBV3-1/TRBV3-2 | CASSQGPGPYEQYF | TGTGCCAGCAGCCAAGGGCCGGGGCCCTACGAGCAGTACTTC
- | TRBJ1-6 | - | TRBV9 | CASSVEGTYNSPLHF | TGTGCCAGCAGCGTAGAGGGGACCTATAATTCACCCCTCCACTTT
- | TRBJ2-7 | - | TRBV6-1 | CASSEEQGLSYEQYF | TGTGCCAGCAGTGAAGAGCAGGGGCTATCCTACGAGCAGTACTTC
few | TRBJ2-3 | - | TRBV9 | CASKAPGSTDTQYF | TGTGCCAGCAAGGCCCCCGGGAGCACAGATACGCAGTATTTT
- | TRBJ2-7 | - | TRBV10-1 | CASIPTLPEICHWGAQVTEQYF | TGCGCCAGCATTCCAACGTTGCCTGAGATTTGTCATTGGGGGGCACAGGTGACCGAGCAGTACTTC
once | TRBJ1-2 | - | TRBV24-1 | CATSLSNNYGYTF | TGTGCCACCAGTCTCAGTAATAACTATGGCTACACCTTC